The following is a T cell receptor beta chain sequence with its context. The data were obtained in a study of identical twins. Trimming removed 0 bases from V and 2 bases from J; junction bases left unmatched: 5. The CDR3 is 16 residues long. Germline V gene sequence: CDR1 SGHRS, CDR2 YFSETQ. TCRdb analysed the 5' RACE reads with MiXCR anew, one entry per CDR3 protein. The sample holds some 730,000 distinct CDR3 sequences, roughly 20% seen once. The same sample was also used in a study of T cells expressing NK-cell markers.

This sequence was found in a woman aged 18-29 years in good health. The sequenced sample consisted of PBMCs. The chain has TRBV5-1 and TRBJ2-1, with 7 bases matching TRBD2. CDR3 residues: CASSLAAGVPYNEQFF. The CDR3 coding sequence is TGCGCCAGCAGCTTGGCTGCGGGAGTTCCCTACAATGAGCAGTTCTTC.